The rows below give T cell receptor beta chains drawn from one sample of a study of blood T cell repertoires in COVID-19. Data came from immunoSEQ multiplex PCR; TCRdb stores just in-frame clones and leaves some out. The table includes over 90,000 clones, over 75% detected once. Source material: peripheral blood. The origin of the receptors is a man aged 45-65 years with acute or convalescent COVID-19. CDR3s include the opening cysteine and the closing phenylalanine or tryptophan. A D gene is named only where the DNA matches it firmly. Only some rows state a clone size, as once, few, many or a class for expanded clones.

j_call: TRBJ2-3
v_call: TRBV10-2
clone_size: NA
d_call: NA
cdr3_nt: TGCGCCAGCGCCCCCCTACAGAAAGCAGATACGCAGTATTTT
cdr3_aa: CASAPLQKADTQYF

j_call: TRBJ2-5
v_call: TRBV6-5
clone_size: NA
d_call: TRBD1
cdr3_nt: TGTGCCACCATGGACAGGGCGTGGGAGACCCAGTACTTC
cdr3_aa: CATMDRAWETQYF

j_call: TRBJ1-5
v_call: TRBV27
clone_size: NA
d_call: TRBD1
cdr3_nt: TGTGCCAGCAGTCCTGTCCCGGGACAGATGAATCAGCCCCAGCATTTT
cdr3_aa: CASSPVPGQMNQPQHF

j_call: TRBJ2-7
v_call: TRBV30
clone_size: NA
d_call: TRBD2
cdr3_nt: TGTGCCTGGAGTGTACTAGTGCGGGAGAAAGGGCAGTACTTC
cdr3_aa: CAWSVLVREKGQYF

j_call: TRBJ1-5
v_call: TRBV16
clone_size: once
d_call: NA
cdr3_nt: TGTGCCAGCAGCCCCCAATCGGGGAGCAATCAGCCCCAGCATTTT
cdr3_aa: CASSPQSGSNQPQHF

j_call: TRBJ2-3
v_call: TRBV6-4
clone_size: NA
d_call: TRBD2
cdr3_nt: TGTGCCAGCAGTGAATGGGGGACTAGGTTTACAGATACGCAGTATTTT
cdr3_aa: CASSEWGTRFTDTQYF

j_call: TRBJ1-2
v_call: TRBV15
clone_size: NA
d_call: NA
cdr3_nt: TGTGCCACCAGCAGAGCACAGGGTAACTATGGCTACACCTTC
cdr3_aa: CATSRAQGNYGYTF

j_call: TRBJ2-2
v_call: TRBV5-1
clone_size: NA
d_call: NA
cdr3_nt: TGCGCCAGCAGCTTGGCCGGGGGTACGAACACCGGGGAGCTGTTTTTT
cdr3_aa: CASSLAGGTNTGELFF

j_call: TRBJ2-2
v_call: TRBV5-5
clone_size: NA
d_call: TRBD2
cdr3_nt: TGTGCCAGCAGCCCAGCAGCGGGAGTGAACACCGGGGAGCTGTTTTTT
cdr3_aa: CASSPAAGVNTGELFF

j_call: TRBJ2-1
v_call: TRBV7-9
clone_size: NA
d_call: TRBD2
cdr3_nt: TGTGCCAGCAGCTTATATCCCAAACCGGGACTAGAGCAGTTCTTC
cdr3_aa: CASSLYPKPGLEQFF

j_call: TRBJ2-2
v_call: TRBV11-2
clone_size: NA
d_call: NA
cdr3_nt: TGTGCCAGCAGCTTAGCGGGCGGGGAGCTGTTTTTT
cdr3_aa: CASSLAGGELFF

j_call: TRBJ2-1
v_call: TRBV18
clone_size: once
d_call: TRBD1
cdr3_nt: TGTGCCAGCTCGGCGGACAGGGTCATTGGCAATGAGCAGTTCTTC
cdr3_aa: CASSADRVIGNEQFF

j_call: TRBJ2-1
v_call: TRBV11-2
clone_size: once
d_call: NA
cdr3_nt: TGTGCCAGCAGCTTAGATTTGGGGACTGGAGGGGAGCAGTTCTTC
cdr3_aa: CASSLDLGTGGEQFF

j_call: TRBJ2-2
v_call: TRBV5-6
clone_size: NA
d_call: TRBD1
cdr3_nt: TGTGCCAGCAGCCCCGACAGGGTTTGGGGCACCGGGGAGCTGTTTTTT
cdr3_aa: CASSPDRVWGTGELFF

j_call: TRBJ2-2
v_call: TRBV3-1/TRBV3-2
clone_size: NA
d_call: TRBD1
cdr3_nt: TGTGCCAGCAGCCCAGGGACAGCTAACACCGGGGAGCTGTTTTTT
cdr3_aa: CASSPGTANTGELFF

j_call: TRBJ2-1
v_call: TRBV5-1
clone_size: NA
d_call: NA
cdr3_nt: TGCGCCAGCAGCTTGATTGTACAATCCTCCTACAATGAGCAGTTCTTC
cdr3_aa: CASSLIVQSSYNEQFF

j_call: TRBJ2-3
v_call: TRBV7-9
clone_size: NA
d_call: NA
cdr3_nt: TGTGCCAGCAGCTTGGGACTCAGCACAGATACGCAGTATTTT
cdr3_aa: CASSLGLSTDTQYF

j_call: TRBJ2-5
v_call: TRBV18
clone_size: many
d_call: TRBD2
cdr3_nt: TGTGCCAGCTCCGTGGGGCGGACTAGCGGGAGGGCCTCGGAGACCCAGTACTTC
cdr3_aa: CASSVGRTSGRASETQYF

j_call: TRBJ2-5
v_call: TRBV11-3
clone_size: NA
d_call: TRBD1
cdr3_nt: TGTGCCAGCAGCTTAGAACCCCGACAGGGGGTGAGCGAGACCCAGTACTTC
cdr3_aa: CASSLEPRQGVSETQYF

j_call: TRBJ2-1
v_call: TRBV18
clone_size: NA
d_call: NA
cdr3_nt: TGTGCCAGCTCATCCGCCGGGGATACCGGGAAGCAGTTCTTC
cdr3_aa: CASSSAGDTGKQFF

j_call: TRBJ2-5
v_call: TRBV15
clone_size: few
d_call: NA
cdr3_nt: TGTGCCACCAGCAGAGATCTACGAGGAGGGAAGTATCAAGAGACCCAGTACTTC
cdr3_aa: CATSRDLRGGKYQETQYF

j_call: TRBJ2-7
v_call: TRBV7-9
clone_size: NA
d_call: TRBD2
cdr3_nt: TGTGCCAGCAGCTTAGCGTGGGGAGGGGAGCAGTACTTC
cdr3_aa: CASSLAWGGEQYF

j_call: TRBJ2-5
v_call: TRBV1
clone_size: NA
d_call: NA
cdr3_nt: TGCACCAGCAGCCAAGAAAGGCGGGGGGAGACCCAGTACTTC
cdr3_aa: CTSSQERRGETQYF

j_call: TRBJ2-7
v_call: TRBV5-1
clone_size: NA
d_call: NA
cdr3_nt: TGCGCCAGCAGCCCCCGACAGGCCCCCTACGAGCAGTACTTC
cdr3_aa: CASSPRQAPYEQYF

j_call: TRBJ2-7
v_call: TRBV18
clone_size: NA
d_call: TRBD1
cdr3_nt: TGTGCCAGCTCACCACCGGGGCGACAGGGAACCTACGAGCAGTACTTC
cdr3_aa: CASSPPGRQGTYEQYF